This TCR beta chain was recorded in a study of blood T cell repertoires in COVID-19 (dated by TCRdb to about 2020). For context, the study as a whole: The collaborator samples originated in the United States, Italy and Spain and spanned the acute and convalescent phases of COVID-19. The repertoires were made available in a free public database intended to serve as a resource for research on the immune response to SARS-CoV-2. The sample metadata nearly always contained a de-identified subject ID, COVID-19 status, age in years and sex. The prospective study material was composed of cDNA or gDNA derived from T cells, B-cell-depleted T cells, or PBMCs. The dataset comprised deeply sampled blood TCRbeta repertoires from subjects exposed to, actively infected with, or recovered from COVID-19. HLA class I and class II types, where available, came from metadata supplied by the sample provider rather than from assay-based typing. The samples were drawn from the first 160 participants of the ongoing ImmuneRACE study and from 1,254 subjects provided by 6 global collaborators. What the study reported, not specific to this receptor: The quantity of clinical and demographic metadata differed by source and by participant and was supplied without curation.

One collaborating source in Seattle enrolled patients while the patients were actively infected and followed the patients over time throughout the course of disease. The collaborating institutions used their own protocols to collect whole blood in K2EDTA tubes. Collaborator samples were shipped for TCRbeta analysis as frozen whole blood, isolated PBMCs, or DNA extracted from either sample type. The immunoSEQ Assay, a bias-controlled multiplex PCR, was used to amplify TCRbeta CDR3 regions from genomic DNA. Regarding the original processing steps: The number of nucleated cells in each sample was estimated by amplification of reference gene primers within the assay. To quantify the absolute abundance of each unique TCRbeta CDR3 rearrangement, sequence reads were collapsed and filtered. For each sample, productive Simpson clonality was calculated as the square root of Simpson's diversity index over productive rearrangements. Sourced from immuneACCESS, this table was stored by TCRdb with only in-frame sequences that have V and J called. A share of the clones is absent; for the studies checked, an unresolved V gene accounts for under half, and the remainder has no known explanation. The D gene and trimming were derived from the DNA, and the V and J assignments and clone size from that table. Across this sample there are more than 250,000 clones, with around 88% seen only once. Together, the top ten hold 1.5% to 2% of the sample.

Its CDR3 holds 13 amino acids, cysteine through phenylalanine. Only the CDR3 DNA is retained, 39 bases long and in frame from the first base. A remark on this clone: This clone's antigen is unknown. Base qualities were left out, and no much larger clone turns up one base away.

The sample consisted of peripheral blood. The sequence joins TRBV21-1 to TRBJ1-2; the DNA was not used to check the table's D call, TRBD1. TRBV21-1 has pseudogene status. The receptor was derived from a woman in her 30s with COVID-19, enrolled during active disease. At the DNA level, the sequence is TGTGCCAGGGGACAGGGGGGTAACTATGGCTACACCTTC. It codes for CARGQGGNYGYTF.